This T cell receptor beta chain was found in a study of T cell responses to AZD1222 COVID-19 vaccine. Turning to this clone: The antigen is undetermined.

Sequenced by immunoSEQ multiplex PCR; TCRdb stores in-frame clones only, minus some. Of 99,000 or so clones in the sample, more than 70% were seen once. Overall study findings and caveats: Spike was spanned by vaccine-associated CD4 TCRs, which were dominant at 160-218 and 743-854. Two AZD1222 administrations were followed by greater Spike-specific TCR breadth and depth. At study baseline, merely six AZD1222 recipients were seropositive.

Trimming took 7 bases from V and 4 from J; bases not matched to a gene: 10. The V gene's germline CDR1 is MGHRA and CDR2 YSYEKL. The CDR3 totals 15 residues. The rearrangement links TRBV4-1 to TRBJ2-3; 8 bases align to TRBD2. The sequencing here drew on peripheral blood, taken on day 0 of AZD1222 vaccination. This sequence was found in an adult in good health. CDR3 sequence: CASNPSGSIADTQYF. The CDR3 region has the DNA TGCGCCAGCAACCCGAGCGGGAGTATCGCAGATACGCAGTATTTT.